These 16 T cell receptor beta chains were all obtained from the same sample, sequenced in a study of cytomegalovirus exposure and HLA in healthy donors. Amplification used 60 Vbeta primers and 13 Jbeta primers. Clones were read by immunoSEQ multiplex PCR, and TCRdb kept only the in-frame ones, dropping some. The data hold 100,000 to 150,000 clones, with over 70% observed a single time. The sequencing input was PBMCs. Source of these receptors: a woman in her 50s in good health and CMV-seronegative.

The chain recombines TRBV11-2 with TRBJ2-1, with TRBD2 matching over 7 bases. V shed 6 bases and J 4 bases; nucleotides not matched to a gene: 12. Per germline, CDR1 SGHAT and CDR2 FQNNGV. The length of the CDR3 is 16 residues. This CDR3 is CASSKRAGRVYNEQFF. As DNA, the CDR3 is TGTGCCAGCAGTAAGAGAGCAGGGAGGGTTTACAATGAGCAGTTCTTC.

The gene calls are TRBV5-8 and TRBJ2-1; unclear D gene. The CDR3 spans 13 residues. The V end lost 4 bases, the J end lost 8 bases, and 13 bases lay between the germline ends. Germline assignment: CDR1 SGHTS and CDR2 YDEGEE. For the CDR3, the DNA is TGTGCCAGCAGCGAGTATCGAGCCGATGAGCAGTTCTTC. It codes for CASSEYRADEQFF.

The chain is built from TRBV2 and TRBJ2-5, with 9 bases matching TRBD1. The length of the CDR3 is 15 residues. Unmatched junction bases numbered 10, after V lost 6 bases and J lost 5 bases. Germline V gene data show CDR1 as SNHLY and CDR2 as FYNNEI. This CDR3 is CASRAETGGYETQYF. The CDR3 DNA follows: TGTGCCAGCAGGGCAGAGACAGGGGGTTATGAGACCCAGTACTTC.

The J gene is TRBJ1-1, the V gene TRBV19; no reliable D call. Germline CDR1 is LNHDA and CDR2 is SQIVND (reference sequence). V gave up 7 bases and J gave up 1 base, with 13 bases separating them. The CDR3 covers 14 residues. As DNA, the CDR3 is TGTGCCAGTATGGCCCCGGGGTCGAACACTGAAGCTTTCTTT. This sequence encodes CASMAPGSNTEAFF.

The chain uses TRBV7-2 and TRBJ2-3; 13 nucleotides line up with TRBD2. CDR1 and CDR2 from the germline V gene are SGHTA and FQGNSA. J gave up 3 bases and V 5 bases, and 8 bases lay outside the gene matches. The CDR3 has 17 residues. The CDR3 reads CASSTGLAGLETDTQYF. The CDR3 bases are TGTGCCAGCAGCACGGGACTAGCGGGGCTTGAGACAGATACGCAGTATTTT.

The rearrangement uses TRBV7-9 and TRBJ1-1, with 7 bases lining up with TRBD1. After removal of 4 bases from V and 1 base from J, the junction contained 3 bases not matched to a gene. Germline V gives CDR1 SEHNR, CDR2 FQNEAQ (reference sequence). CDR3 length: 14 residues. Written as DNA, the CDR3 is TGTGCCAGCAGCTCCCAGGGGGGGAACACTGAAGCTTTCTTT. Translation gives CASSSQGGNTEAFF.

This clone came up a few times. This sequence joins TRBV15 and TRBJ2-3, with 12 positions matching TRBD2. CDR3 size: 22 residues. V lost 5 bases, J lost 6 bases, and 27 bases stayed unmatched. The germline CDR1 and CDR2 sequences are LNHNV and YYDKDF (reference sequence). The CDR3, as DNA: TGTGCCACCAGCGAGTCGCGGGTCGAAGTAGTAGTAACTAGCGGGGGGCGTGATACGCAGTATTTT. This translates into CATSESRVEVVVTSGGRDTQYF.

The chain is built from TRBV6-6 and TRBJ2-7; the match to TRBD1 covers 11 bases. The germline V gene encodes CDR1 MNHNY and CDR2 SVGAGI (reference sequence). The CDR3 length is 14 residues. V was clipped by 6 bases and J by 5 bases; unmatched bases: 6. The CDR3 sequence is CASRNSDRGHEQYF. DNA for the CDR3: TGTGCCAGCAGAAACTCGGACAGGGGGCACGAGCAGTACTTC.

The genes are TRBV6-1 and TRBJ1-2; possibly TRBD1 for D (5 bases). The V gene lost 5 bases and the J gene lost 0 bases, with 7 bases spanning the gap. The germline V gene has CDR1 MNHNS and CDR2 SASEGT. The CDR3 runs to 13 residues. The DNA of the CDR3 is TGTGCCAGCAGTCAGACAGCTAACTATGGCTACACCTTC. Translation: CASSQTANYGYTF.

The genes are TRBV29-1 and TRBJ2-7, with 8 positions matching TRBD1. The germline CDR1 and CDR2 sequences are SQVTM and ANQGSEA. The CDR3 is 12 residues long. The ends lost 8 bases at V and 9 bases at J; junction bases unmatched: 12. The CDR3, as DNA: TGCAGCATCGACACAGGGGGACTTTTGCAGTACTTC. It specifies CSIDTGGLLQYF.

V gene TRBV28 combines with J gene TRBJ1-1; 8 bases line up with TRBD1. J gave up 1 base and V 3 bases, and 7 bases lay outside the gene matches. The CDR3 is 16 residues long. Germline CDR1 reads MDHEN; CDR2 reads SYDVKM. CDR3 loop: CASSLGPGTGNTEAFF. The CDR3 DNA follows: TGTGCCAGCAGTTTGGGCCCCGGGACAGGGAACACTGAAGCTTTCTTT.

The chain joins TRBV7-2 to TRBJ2-3; D is unresolved. Germline lookup yields CDR1 SGHTA and CDR2 FQGNSA. This CDR3 has 14 residues. Deletions cut 1 base from V and 5 bases from J, with 10 bases between. Written as DNA, the CDR3 is TGTGCCAGCAGCTTAGGCGTCGGTGGAGATACGCAGTATTTT. Translating gives CASSLGVGGDTQYF.

V usage is TRBV30 and J usage is TRBJ1-2, with TRBD1 matching over 7 bases. Unmatched junction bases numbered 4, after V lost 5 bases and J lost 4 bases. This CDR3 is built from 12 residues. From germline, CDR1 is GTSNPN and CDR2 SVGIG (reference sequence). The CDR3 spells CAWDRVGYGYTF. The CDR3 nucleotides are TGTGCCTGGGACAGGGTAGGCTATGGCTACACCTTC.

The rearrangement uses TRBV11-1 and TRBJ2-3; 8 bases map to TRBD2. The CDR3 length is 15 residues. Germline lookup yields CDR1 SGHAT and CDR2 FQDESV (reference sequence). With 4 bases clipped from V and 6 bases from J, the junction kept 9 bases outside the gene matches. The CDR3 loop is CASSSSGLEADTQYF. The CDR3 coding sequence is TGTGCCAGCAGCTCTTCGGGACTAGAGGCGGATACGCAGTATTTT.

This clone was seen only a few times. DNA for the CDR3: TGCAGTGCTACCTCTGAGCTCGAGCAGTTCTTC. It codes for CSATSELEQFF. The J gene is TRBJ2-1, the V gene TRBV20-1; D is undetermined. The CDR3 has 11 residues. V gave up 4 bases and J gave up 10 bases, with 11 bases separating them. CDR1 is DFQATT and CDR2 is SNEGSKA in the germline V gene (reference sequence).

DNA for the CDR3: TGCGCCAGCAGCCAAGGGGTGGCCGTGGAGGGAGAGACCCAGTACTTC. Translating it yields CASSQGVAVEGETQYF. The J gene is TRBJ2-5, the V gene TRBV4-1; D perhaps matches TRBD2 (6 bases). The CDR3 has 16 amino acids. The V end lost 1 base, the J end lost 4 bases, and 16 bases lay between the germline ends. Germline CDR1 is MGHRA and CDR2 is YSYEKL.